This T cell receptor beta chain was documented in a study of cytotoxic CD8 clonotypes in ibrutinib-treated CLL. At the level of the study: Among the patients, around ten presented as relapsed/refractory and 15 as treatment-naive; 17 showed unmutated IGHV.

General observations from the study: On treatment, the uncommon public clonotypes contracted or remained stable. Sustained-remission and progressing patients diverged in sampling times.

Using immunoSEQ multiplex PCR, the repertoire was profiled, and TCRdb retains in-frame clones only, with some absent. The sample includes about 160,000 clones, 84% of them seen just once. Germline CDR1 MNHNY, CDR2 SVGAGI (reference sequence). The CDR3 loop spans 15 amino acids. The V end was cut by 0 bases, the J end by 3 bases, with 11 bases between. With regard to this clone: The antigen is undetermined.

This receptor was taken from a human donor with chronic lymphocytic leukemia. The sample in question was PBMCs, obtained after 24 months of ibrutinib treatment. The rearrangement links TRBV6-6 to TRBJ1-1; D call uncertain. CDR3 nucleotides: TGTGCCAGCAGTTACTCGAGGGCCGATTACACTGAAGCTTTCTTT. Translated: CASSYSRADYTEAFF.